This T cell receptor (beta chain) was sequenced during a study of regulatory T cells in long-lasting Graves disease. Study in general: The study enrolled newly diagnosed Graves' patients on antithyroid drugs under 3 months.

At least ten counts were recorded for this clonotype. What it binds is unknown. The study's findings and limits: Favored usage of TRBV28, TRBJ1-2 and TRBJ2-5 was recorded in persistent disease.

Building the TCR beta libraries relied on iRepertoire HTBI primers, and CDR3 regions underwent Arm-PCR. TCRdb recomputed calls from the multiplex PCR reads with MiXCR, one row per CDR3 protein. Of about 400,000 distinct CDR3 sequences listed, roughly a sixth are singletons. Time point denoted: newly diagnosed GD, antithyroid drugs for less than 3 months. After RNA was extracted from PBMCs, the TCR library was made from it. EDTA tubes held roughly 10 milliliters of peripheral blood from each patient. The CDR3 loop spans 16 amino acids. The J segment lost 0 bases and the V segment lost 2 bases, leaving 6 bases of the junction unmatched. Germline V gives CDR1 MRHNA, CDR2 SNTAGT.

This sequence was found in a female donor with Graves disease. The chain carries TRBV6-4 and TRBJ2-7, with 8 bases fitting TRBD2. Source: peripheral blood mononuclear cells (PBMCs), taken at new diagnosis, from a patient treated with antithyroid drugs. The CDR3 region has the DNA TGTGCCAGCAGTGACGGGTGCGGGAGGAGCTCCTACGAGCAGTACTTC. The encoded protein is CASSDGCGRSSYEQYF.